Below are 31 T cell receptor beta chains sequenced from a single sample in a study of cytomegalovirus exposure and HLA in healthy donors. In the PCR, 60 Vbeta and 13 Jbeta primers were used. Assay: immunoSEQ multiplex PCR; the TCRdb copy retains only in-frame clones and omits some. Of around 110,000 clones detected, about 70% appear once; the ten largest clones hold roughly 0.79%. The material sequenced was PBMCs. These receptors originate from a boy aged 5-17 years in good health and CMV-seronegative.

The V gene is TRBV19, the J gene TRBJ2-7, with a weak D call TRBD1 (6 bases). The germline gives CDR1 LNHDA, CDR2 SQIVND (reference sequence). The CDR3 totals 15 residues. V was clipped by 7 bases and J by 7 bases, with 23 bases between them. The CDR3 DNA follows: TGTGCCAGTACCCCATCAGGGGCCGGAGCAGGAGAGCAGTACTTC. Protein: CASTPSGAGAGEQYF.

This chain's CDR3 is CSVEWQGALGYTF. CDR3 nucleotide sequence: TGCAGCGTTGAGTGGCAGGGGGCGCTTGGCTACACCTTC. V usage is TRBV29-1 and J usage is TRBJ1-2; TRBD1 aligns across 8 bases. The V gene end was trimmed by 3 bases and the J gene end by 7 bases; junction bases not matched to a gene: 7. The CDR3 is 13 amino acids. Per germline, CDR1 SQVTM and CDR2 ANQGSEA. The full variable domain, completed using reference TRBV29-1 and TRBJ1-2, is SAVISQKPSRDICQRGTSLTIQCQVDSQVTMMFWYRQQPGQSLTLIATANQGSEATYESGFVIDKFPISRPNLTFSTLTVSNMSPEDSSIYLCSVEWQGALGYTFGSGTRLTVV.

The chain recombines TRBV30 with TRBJ1-6; 7 nucleotides align to TRBD1. Looked up from germline, CDR1 is GTSNPN and CDR2 is SVGIG (reference sequence). The V segment lost 1 base and the J segment 9 bases; nucleotides outside the gene matches: 6. The CDR3 extends over 14 amino acids. The CDR3 coding sequence is TGTGCCTGGAGTGAAGGGGGCAGCGGTTCACCCCTCCACTTT. It translates to CAWSEGGSGSPLHF.

The chain carries TRBV25-1 and TRBJ2-7; 10 bases align to TRBD1. The length of the CDR3 is 15 residues. V shed 5 bases and J 1 base; nucleotides not matched to a gene: 5. Germline CDR1 is MGHDK and CDR2 is SYGVNS. The CDR3 is CASSSPGQGSYEQYF. CDR3 in DNA: TGTGCCAGCAGTTCTCCGGGACAGGGGTCCTACGAGCAGTACTTC.

The sample holds a few counts of this clone. The chain is built from TRBV28 and TRBJ1-5; D unclear. This CDR3 contains 15 residues. V was clipped by 8 bases and J by 0 bases, with 14 bases between them. CDR1 and CDR2 (germline): MDHEN, SYDVKM. CDR3 residues: CASPPARYSNQPQHF. Written as DNA, the CDR3 is TGTGCCAGCCCCCCAGCGAGATATAGCAATCAGCCCCAGCATTTT.

This chain uses TRBV30 with TRBJ1-1; the match to TRBD1 covers 7 bases. This CDR3 spans 12 amino acids. V gave up 4 bases and J gave up 3 bases; unmatched junction bases: 2. Germline V CDR1 and CDR2: GTSNPN, SVGIG (reference sequence). CDR3 nucleotide sequence: TGTGCCTGGACAGGGGGGTACACTGAAGCTTTCTTT. Protein sequence: CAWTGGYTEAFF.

This CDR3 reads CASSQSGGGMLDEQFF. As DNA, the CDR3 is TGTGCCAGCAGCCAGTCGGGAGGAGGTATGTTAGATGAGCAGTTCTTC. The rearrangement uses TRBV7-9 and TRBJ2-1; 7 nucleotides line up with TRBD2. The CDR3 totals 16 residues. The J segment lost 8 bases and the V segment lost 5 bases, leaving 15 bases of the junction unmatched. Per germline, CDR1 SEHNR and CDR2 FQNEAQ (reference sequence). Full variable domain (rest looked up from reference TRBV7-9 and TRBJ2-1): DTGVSQNPRHKITKRGQNVTFRCDPISEHNRLYWYRQTLGQGPEFLTYFQNEAQLEKSRLLSDRFSAERPKGSFSTLEIQRTEQGDSAMYLCASSQSGGGMLDEQFFGPGTRLTVL.

This clone has more than one count but fewer than ten. The genes are TRBV6-6 and TRBJ1-1; D call uncertain. The CDR3 is made up of 12 amino acids. The ends were cut back, 6 bases at V and 11 bases at J, with 16 bases in the middle. Germline CDR1 MNHNY, CDR2 SVGAGI (reference sequence). CDR3 sequence reads: CASSYAERAAFF. CDR3 nucleotides: TGTGCCAGCAGCTATGCGGAGCGAGCGGCTTTCTTT.

The J gene is TRBJ2-5, the V gene TRBV7-2, with D possibly matching TRBD1 (6 bases). CDR3 length equals 13 residues. CDR1 SGHTA and CDR2 FQGNSA come from the germline V gene. V was pared by 6 bases and J by 2 bases, with 10 bases between. DNA of the CDR3: TGTGCCAGCAGTCGGACAGTTCAAGAGACCCAGTACTTC. Protein: CASSRTVQETQYF. Full variable domain (rest looked up from reference TRBV7-2 and TRBJ2-5): GAGVSQSPSNKVTEKGKDVELRCDPISGHTALYWYRQSLGQGLEFLIYFQGNSAPDKSGLPSDRFSAERTGGSVSTLTIQRTQQEDSAVYLCASSRTVQETQYFGPGTRLLVL.

The chain has TRBV5-6 and TRBJ2-3; no clear D. Germline V CDR1 and CDR2: SGHDT, YYEEEE. Trimming cost V 5 bases and J 4 bases, with 11 bases left between them. There are 13 residues in the CDR3. The chain's CDR3 is CASSPPTADTQYF. The CDR3 DNA is TGTGCCAGCAGTCCCCCCACGGCAGATACGCAGTATTTT.

The genes are TRBV6-1 and TRBJ2-1, with TRBD2 matching 14 bases. Germline lookup yields CDR1 MNHNS and CDR2 SASEGT. The CDR3 is made up of 15 amino acids. J lost 7 bases, V lost 4 bases, and 3 bases had no gene match. The CDR3 reads CASSVTSGGGNEQFF. CDR3 DNA sequence: TGTGCCAGCAGTGTGACTAGCGGGGGGGGTAATGAGCAGTTCTTC.

The genes are TRBV19 and TRBJ1-5, with 10 bases lining up with TRBD1. J lost 4 bases, V lost 8 bases, and 5 bases had no gene match. There are 14 residues in the CDR3. Germline lookup yields CDR1 LNHDA and CDR2 SQIVND (reference sequence). CDR3 DNA sequence: TGTGCCAGTCAGAGGGACAGGGGAAATCAGCCCCAGCATTTT. It codes for CASQRDRGNQPQHF.

The rearrangement joins TRBV6-5 to TRBJ1-2; D uncertain. The CDR3 covers 11 residues. V lost 7 bases and J lost 8, with 11 bases in between. Germline values: CDR1 MNHEY, CDR2 SVGAGI. The chain's CDR3 is CASTPGRGYTF. Here the CDR3 DNA reads TGTGCCAGCACCCCAGGAAGAGGCTACACCTTC.

The chain recombines TRBV28 with TRBJ2-7, with 9 bases matching TRBD2. V lost 6 bases and J lost 0; bases outside the gene matches: 6. From germline, CDR1 is MDHEN and CDR2 SYDVKM. CDR3 size: 15 residues. CDR3 DNA: TGTGCCAGCAGCTCTAGCGGGGAGAGCTCCTACGAGCAGTACTTC. Its protein is CASSSSGESSYEQYF.

The DNA of the CDR3 is TGTGCTAGTGGTACCGGACAGCCATACACCGGGGAGCTGTTTTTT. The encoded protein is CASGTGQPYTGELFF. The rearrangement uses TRBV12-5 and TRBJ2-2; tentative D call: TRBD1 (6 bases). The CDR3 consists of 15 residues. The germline V gene encodes CDR1 LGHNT and CDR2 FRNRAP. V lost 5 bases and J lost 3, with 13 bases in between. Using reference TRBV12-5 and TRBJ2-2 for the parts outside the CDR3, the full variable domain is DARVTQTPRHKVTEMGQEVTMRCQPILGHNTVFWYRQTMMQGLELLAYFRNRAPLDDSGMPKDRFSAEMPDATLATLKIQPSEPRDSAVYFCASGTGQPYTGELFFGEGSRLTVL.

V and J are TRBV19 and TRBJ1-3; the D is unclear. This CDR3 has 14 amino acids. Germline CDR1 reads LNHDA; CDR2 reads SQIVND (reference sequence). V was trimmed by 5 bases and J by 1 base, leaving 9 bases between them. The chain's CDR3 is CASSYGGSGNTIYF. The DNA of the CDR3 is TGTGCCAGTAGTTATGGAGGATCTGGAAACACCATATATTTT.

The V call is TRBV6-5, the J call TRBJ1-2, with D hard to call. V lost 7 bases and J 2 bases, leaving 11 bases between the germline ends. Germline lookup yields CDR1 MNHEY and CDR2 SVGAGI. This CDR3 contains 13 residues. For the CDR3, the DNA is TGTGCCAGCACCATACATCAAAACTATGGCTACACCTTC. This gives the protein CASTIHQNYGYTF.

J is TRBJ1-5 and V is TRBV7-2; unclear D gene. V lost 1 base, J lost 4 bases, and 14 bases lay in between. This CDR3 comprises 16 residues. Germline-derived CDR1 and CDR2 are SGHTA and FQGNSA. The CDR3 sequence is CASSLEGGGWNQPQHF. The CDR3 bases are TGTGCCAGCAGCTTAGAGGGCGGAGGGTGGAATCAGCCCCAGCATTTT.

The V call is TRBV7-3, the J call TRBJ2-7, with a possible D match to TRBD2 (5 bases). The CDR3 is made up of 15 amino acids. Per the germline V gene, CDR1 is SGHTA and CDR2 is FQGTGA. Trimming removed 1 base from V and 2 bases from J, with 12 bases in between. Written as DNA, the CDR3 is TGTGCCAGCAGCTTAAGGGCGGGCCACACCTACGAGCAGTACTTC. Translation: CASSLRAGHTYEQYF.

The chain has TRBV23-1 and TRBJ1-5; D is unclear. TRBV23-1 is classed as an ORF, of uncertain function. Trimming pared 1 base from V and 0 bases from J, leaving 13 bases between. This CDR3 is 17 amino acids long. In nucleotides, the CDR3 is TGCGCCAGCAGTCAATGGGCGGGTATCTATAGCAATCAGCCCCAGCATTTT. It specifies CASSQWAGIYSNQPQHF.

V usage is TRBV2 and J usage is TRBJ2-7, with TRBD2 matching over 13 bases. The V segment lost 6 bases and the J segment 5 bases; nucleotides outside the gene matches: 1. CDR3 size: 13 residues. Germline assignment: CDR1 SNHLY and CDR2 FYNNEI. The CDR3 sequence is CASRGLAGNEQYF. The CDR3 DNA sequence: TGTGCCAGCAGGGGACTAGCGGGGAACGAGCAGTACTTC.

This clone was observed a single time. V gene TRBV30 combines with J gene TRBJ2-7; D remains unclear. The CDR3 length is 12 residues. CDR1 is GTSNPN and CDR2 is SVGIG in the germline V gene (reference sequence). The V gene lost 1 base and the J gene lost 1 base, with 5 bases spanning the gap. The chain's CDR3 is CAWSAPSYEQYF. Written as DNA, the CDR3 is TGTGCCTGGAGTGCCCCTTCCTACGAGCAGTACTTC.

The chain combines TRBV6-4 with TRBJ2-3; 10 bases are shared with TRBD1. CDR3 length equals 15 residues. The V gene's germline CDR1 is MRHNA and CDR2 SNTAGT. Trimming at V came to 2 bases and at J to 1 base, leaving 0 bases not matched to a gene. CDR3 amino acids: CASSDGTGGTDTQYF. CDR3 coding DNA: TGTGCCAGCAGTGACGGGACAGGGGGCACAGATACGCAGTATTTT.

This chain connects TRBV7-2 to TRBJ1-5; no clear D gene. CDR3 length: 15 residues. Trimming left V 1 base short and J 3 bases short, with 10 bases between. Per germline, CDR1 SGHTA and CDR2 FQGNSA. This chain's CDR3 is CASSLGAGINQPQHF. CDR3 DNA: TGTGCCAGCAGCTTAGGTGCGGGGATCAATCAGCCCCAGCATTTT.

The rearrangement uses TRBV7-3 and TRBJ1-5; possible D gene TRBD1, 5 bases. V was cut by 5 bases and J by 2 bases, with 13 bases left in between. The CDR3 length is 15 residues. Germline-derived CDR1 and CDR2 are SGHTA and FQGTGA. The CDR3 here is CASSPTAGGNQPQHF. In DNA, the CDR3 is TGTGCCAGCAGCCCGACAGCGGGAGGCAATCAGCCCCAGCATTTT.

This rearrangement joins TRBV6-4 to TRBJ2-1, with 12 bases fitting TRBD2. The CDR3 runs 15 residues. Losses at the gene ends were 6 bases for V and 8 bases for J; bases not matched to a gene: 8. Germline-derived CDR1 and CDR2 are MRHNA and SNTAGT. The CDR3 here is CASRRLAGVGDEQFF. CDR3 coding DNA: TGTGCCAGCAGGAGACTAGCGGGAGTTGGAGATGAGCAGTTCTTC.

The chain uses TRBV18 and TRBJ1-2; TRBD1 agrees at 7 bases. The germline CDR1 and CDR2 sequences are KGHSH and LQKENI. V lost 6 bases, J lost 0 bases, and 1 base stayed unmatched. CDR3 length equals 13 residues. The CDR3: CASSTGTNYGYTF. The CDR3 DNA is TGTGCCAGCTCGACAGGGACTAACTATGGCTACACCTTC.

The V call is TRBV5-1, the J call TRBJ2-6; D remains ambiguous. Germline V lookup: CDR1 SGHRS, CDR2 YFSETQ. The CDR3 contains 16 residues. V lost 0 bases and J 1 base, leaving 8 bases between the germline ends. The CDR3: CASSLAKTSGANVLTF. CDR3 nucleotide sequence: TGCGCCAGCAGCTTGGCCAAGACTTCTGGGGCCAACGTCCTGACTTTC.

This chain links TRBV29-1 with TRBJ2-3, with D maybe TRBD2 (6 bases). The CDR3 loop spans 14 amino acids. The germline V gene encodes CDR1 SQVTM and CDR2 ANQGSEA. V gave up 6 bases and J gave up 2 bases, with 15 bases separating them. The CDR3 spells CSVVAPGDTDTQYF. The CDR3 DNA reads as TGCAGCGTAGTTGCACCGGGGGACACAGATACGCAGTATTTT.

The chain recombines TRBV6-6 with TRBJ2-7, with TRBD1 matching 9 bases. CDR1 is MNHNY and CDR2 is SVGAGI in the germline V gene (reference sequence). The CDR3 is 15 residues long. Losses at the gene ends were 8 bases for V and 4 bases for J; bases not matched to a gene: 12. The CDR3, as DNA: TGTGCCAGCTCTTGGGGCACAGGGGGCCCGTACGAGCAGTACTTC. Protein product: CASSWGTGGPYEQYF.

This clone was seen more than once but under ten times. The chain uses TRBV19 and TRBJ2-7; weak D call: TRBD2 (6 bases). The CDR3 spans 15 residues. Germline CDR1 reads LNHDA; CDR2 reads SQIVND (reference sequence). V was clipped by 9 bases and J by 0 bases, with 18 bases between them. The CDR3: CASSFSGESSYEQYF. As DNA, the CDR3 is TGTGCCAGCTCATTTAGCGGAGAATCCTCCTACGAGCAGTACTTC.